One and the same sample provided the 19 T cell receptor beta chains below, sequenced in a study of T cell repertoires in cytomegalovirus infection (dated by TCRdb to about 2019). TCRdb names Illumina HiSeq 1500 as the instrument used. The public sequencing data were trimmed at Q25 with fastp and processed into clonotypes with MiXCR by TCRdb, which kept only in-frame beta chains. Rows are unified per CDR3 protein, each entry keeping the most common DNA and genes. This sample is represented by approximately 700,000 distinct CDR3 sequences; about a third of them were singletons. Roughly 2.9% of the sample lies in the top ten. Sequencing was carried out using PBMCs. These receptor sequences come from a human donor in good health (CMV status not recorded). Some clones in this sample may be carry-over from other donors' samples.

CDR3 sequence (DNA): TGCAGTGCTAGTGACCCGAACGACCAGCCCCAGCATTTT. Amino acid sequence: CSASDPNDQPQHF. The chain is built from TRBV20-1 and TRBJ1-5; D gene ambiguous. This CDR3 has 13 amino acids. V was trimmed by 3 bases and J by 7 bases, leaving 13 bases between them. CDR1 and CDR2 (germline): DFQATT, SNEGSKA (reference sequence).

The genes are TRBV14 and TRBJ1-3; a possible D gene is TRBD1 (6 bases). From germline, CDR1 is SGHDN and CDR2 FVKESK. The V and J ends lost 6 bases and 3 bases respectively, with 12 bases between them. The CDR3 totals 14 residues. The CDR3 bases are TGTGCCAGCAGAATACAGGGAAGTGGAAACACCATATATTTT. Translating gives CASRIQGSGNTIYF.

This chain joins TRBV27 and TRBJ2-6, with D maybe TRBD1 (6 bases). The germline V gene encodes CDR1 MNHEY and CDR2 SMNVEV (reference sequence). The CDR3 spans 16 residues. Trimming stripped 6 bases from V and 0 bases from J, with 12 bases between. CDR3 nucleotides: TGTGCCAGCAGCCAGGGGCGTCACTCTGGGGCCAACGTCCTGACTTTC. Protein sequence: CASSQGRHSGANVLTF. The complete variable domain, with remaining parts taken from reference TRBV27 and TRBJ2-6, reads EAQVTQNPRYLITVTGKKLTVTCSQNMNHEYMSWYRQDPGLGLRQIYYSMNVEVTDKGDVPEGYKVSRKEKRNFPLILESPSPNQTSLYFCASSQGRHSGANVLTFGAGSRLTVL.

The table lists this clonotype with a few counts. This rearrangement joins TRBV20-1 to TRBJ2-1; TRBD1 is a possible D gene (6 bases). CDR3 size: 13 residues. The germline V gene encodes CDR1 DFQATT and CDR2 SNEGSKA (reference sequence). V dropped 6 bases and J dropped 4 bases, with 13 bases sitting between them. For the CDR3, the DNA is TGCAGTGCCTTGGACAGTTTTTACAATGAGCAGTTCTTC. Its translation: CSALDSFYNEQFF.

This chain connects TRBV6-1 to TRBJ2-4, with D possibly matching TRBD1 (5 bases). The ends were cut back, 1 base at V and 2 bases at J, with 9 bases in the middle. Germline lookup yields CDR1 MNHNS and CDR2 SASEGT. CDR3 length: 15 residues. CDR3 DNA: TGTGCCAGCAGTGAAGACCAGGGTACCAAAAACATTCAGTACTTC. Protein product: CASSEDQGTKNIQYF.

The genes are TRBV2 and TRBJ1-5, with 7 bases lining up with TRBD1. There are 13 residues in the CDR3. The germline V gene has CDR1 SNHLY and CDR2 FYNNEI. The junction had 6 bases not matched to a gene; V was cut back by 6 bases and J by 7 bases. This chain's CDR3 is CASSRGSQQPQHF. The CDR3 DNA reads as TGTGCCAGCAGCAGGGGGTCCCAGCAGCCCCAGCATTTT.

This clonotype has a handful of counts. This rearrangement joins TRBV19 to TRBJ1-1; no definite D call. V dropped 4 bases and J dropped 0 bases, with 9 bases sitting between them. CDR1 is LNHDA and CDR2 is SQIVND in the germline V gene (reference sequence). The CDR3 sequence is 14 residues long. The CDR3 reads CASSTGVMNTEAFF. The CDR3 DNA is TGTGCCAGTAGTACCGGAGTGATGAACACTGAAGCTTTCTTT.

This clonotype showed up just a few times. V usage is TRBV28 and J usage is TRBJ1-5; 7 nucleotides align to TRBD1. The CDR3 is made up of 11 amino acids. Per the germline V gene, CDR1 is MDHEN and CDR2 is SYDVKM. Trimming at V came to 6 bases and at J to 11 bases, leaving 4 bases not matched to a gene. The CDR3 sequence is CASRAGQAQHF. The CDR3 region has the DNA TGTGCCAGCAGGGCTGGACAGGCCCAGCATTTT.

This CDR3 reads CASSQGRVREKLFF. CDR3 nucleotide sequence: TGTGCCAGCAGCCAAGGGAGAGTGAGAGAAAAACTGTTTTTT. The rearrangement uses TRBV13 and TRBJ1-4; no clear D. The V end lost 5 bases, the J end lost 8 bases, and 15 bases lay between the germline ends. The CDR3 spans 14 residues. Germline-derived CDR1 and CDR2 are PRHDT and FYEKMQ (reference sequence).

The rearrangement links TRBV5-1 to TRBJ1-4; D gene uncertain. CDR1 and CDR2 (germline): SGHRS, YFSETQ. With 3 bases removed from V and 11 bases from J, the gap between germline ends came to 14 bases. CDR3 length equals 13 residues. The CDR3 here is CASSSDVLRKLFF. The CDR3 DNA is TGCGCCAGCAGCTCGGACGTTCTTCGGAAACTGTTTTTT.

The V and J genes are TRBV10-3 and TRBJ2-3; TRBD1 agrees at 9 bases. V was clipped by 11 bases and J by 6 bases; unmatched bases: 15. This CDR3 comprises 15 residues. Germline V lookup: CDR1 ENHRY, CDR2 SYGVKD. DNA of the CDR3: TGTGCCGCCGAGAAGGGACAGGGCGTAGGGGATACGCAGTATTTT. Protein: CAAEKGQGVGDTQYF.

The chain couples TRBV7-8 to TRBJ2-2; 8 bases map to TRBD2. Germline values: CDR1 SGHVS, CDR2 FQNEAQ. The CDR3 consists of 16 residues. Unmatched junction bases numbered 10, after V lost 5 bases and J lost 5 bases. CDR3 in DNA: TGTGCCAGCAGCACGAGCGGGGGTGTCTCGACCGGGGAGCTGTTTTTT. Translation gives CASSTSGGVSTGELFF.

At least ten counts were recorded for this clonotype. This sequence joins TRBV7-9 and TRBJ2-1; 7 positions match TRBD1. CDR1 is SEHNR and CDR2 is FQNEAQ in the germline V gene (reference sequence). V dropped 5 bases and J dropped 8; count of bases not matched to a gene: 12. The CDR3 is made up of 15 amino acids. Written as DNA, the CDR3 is TGTGCCAGCAGCCACGACAGGGCGCTTTTCCATGAGCAGTTCTTC. Amino acid sequence: CASSHDRALFHEQFF.

A few counts support this clonotype. The chain has TRBV7-8 and TRBJ2-3; D possibly corresponds to TRBD1 (6 bases). Trimming shortened V by 5 bases and J by 7 bases, and 16 bases separated the two germline ends. Germline V gives CDR1 SGHVS, CDR2 FQNEAQ. This CDR3 is 14 amino acids long. In DNA, the CDR3 is TGTGCCAGCAGCGCCAGGGGATGGATGAATACGCAGTATTTT. This translates into CASSARGWMNTQYF.

This clonotype was counted only a few times. CDR3 sequence (DNA): TGCAGTGCTAGGGGACAGCGGGGGGGGACGTCGTACGAGCAGTACTTC. This codes for CSARGQRGGTSYEQYF. V usage is TRBV20-1 and J usage is TRBJ2-7; 10 bases fit TRBD2. The CDR3 has 16 residues. Germline lookup yields CDR1 DFQATT and CDR2 SNEGSKA (reference sequence). J lost 4 bases, V lost 3 bases, and 12 bases had no gene match.

This clonotype turned up a few times. The chain links TRBV6-6 to TRBJ1-6; 7 nucleotides align to TRBD1. Germline values: CDR1 MNHNY, CDR2 SVGAGI (reference sequence). The CDR3 is made up of 16 amino acids. J gave up 6 bases and V 6 bases, and 11 bases lay outside the gene matches. The CDR3 sequence is CASRYKTGTANSPLHF. In DNA form, the CDR3 reads TGTGCCAGCAGATACAAAACCGGGACAGCTAATTCACCCCTCCACTTT.

The chain has TRBV6-6 and TRBJ2-1, with 10 bases identical to TRBD2. CDR3 length equals 16 residues. V trimming: 7 bases; J trimming: 2 bases; junction bases outside the gene matches: 8. CDR1 is MNHNY and CDR2 is SVGAGI in the germline V gene (reference sequence). The CDR3 coding sequence is TGTGCCAGCAAAGTAGCCGGGACTAGCGCCTACAATGAGCAGTTCTTC. This gives the protein CASKVAGTSAYNEQFF.

The chain has TRBV7-9 and TRBJ2-7; weak D call: TRBD1 (5 bases). The CDR3 contains 16 residues. The germline V gene has CDR1 SEHNR and CDR2 FQNEAQ (reference sequence). Trimming cost V 6 bases and J 1 base, with 19 bases left between them. CDR3 in DNA: TGTGCCAGCAGTCGCCCCCGCTCAGGGATTTCCTACGAGCAGTACTTC. This sequence encodes CASSRPRSGISYEQYF. The variable domain in full, completed from reference TRBV7-9 and TRBJ2-7, reads DTGVSQNPRHKITKRGQNVTFRCDPISEHNRLYWYRQTLGQGPEFLTYFQNEAQLEKSRLLSDRFSAERPKGSFSTLEIQRTEQGDSAMYLCASSRPRSGISYEQYFGPGTRLTVT.

The chain recombines TRBV27 with TRBJ1-6; no clear D. From germline, CDR1 is MNHEY and CDR2 SMNVEV (reference sequence). This CDR3 region has 15 residues. V gave up 5 bases and J gave up 5 bases, with 13 bases separating them. CDR3 amino acids: CASSRTKAHNSPLHF. The CDR3 DNA is TGTGCCAGCAGTCGAACCAAGGCCCATAATTCACCCCTCCACTTT.